This entry describes one T cell receptor beta chain. As yet, its antigen is unknown. The data are from a study of cytomegalovirus exposure and HLA in healthy donors. The protocol was immunoSEQ multiplex PCR, while the TCRdb copy is restricted to in-frame clones and leaves out a portion. This table holds some 200,000 clones, about 86% found once. Whole-study findings and limits: There were 150 to 200 TCR beta chains listed as cytomegalovirus-associated.

The CDR3 is 13 amino acids. In germline, CDR1 is WNHNN, CDR2 SYGVQD (reference sequence). V was trimmed by 6 bases and J by 4 bases, leaving 12 bases between them. The sequence was obtained from a woman aged 18-29 years in good health and CMV-seropositive. Source material: PBMCs. The genes are TRBV10-1 and TRBJ1-1, with D possibly being TRBD1 (6 bases). The CDR3 sequence is CASSRGLGTEAFF. CDR3 nucleotides: TGCGCCAGCAGCAGGGGTTTAGGCACTGAAGCTTTCTTT.